This T cell receptor (beta chain) was sequenced during a study of cytomegalovirus exposure and HLA in healthy donors. These donors counted as nominally healthy when sampled, but unrecorded immune exposures were likely. Study-level results: Later examination showed HLA-associated TCR beta chains had greater clonal expansion than equally common others.

Note on this clone: Its matching antigen is unknown.

PCR primers comprised 60 Vbeta and 13 Jbeta primers. Libraries were prepared by immunoSEQ multiplex PCR; TCRdb keeps only in-frame clonotypes and omits some of them. Among 76,000 or so clones listed, around 80% were seen once. The sequence was collected from a young man in good health and CMV-seronegative. Sequencing was performed on PBMCs.

The CDR3 loop reads CASQRGTRLGNYGYTF. The CDR3 coding sequence is TGTGCCAGTCAAAGGGGCACCCGCCTGGGGAACTATGGCTACACCTTC. The rearrangement links TRBV19 to TRBJ1-2; D is possibly TRBD1 (5 bases). Trimming removed 8 bases from V and 2 bases from J, with 21 bases in between. Germline loops: CDR1 LNHDA, CDR2 SQIVND (reference sequence). The CDR3 has 16 amino acids. The full variable domain, in which reference TRBV19 and TRBJ1-2 provide the parts outside the CDR3, is DGGITQSPKYLFRKEGQNVTLSCEQNLNHDAMYWYRQDPGQGLRLIYYSQIVNDFQKGDIAEGYSVSREKKESFPLTVTSAQKNPTAFYLCASQRGTRLGNYGYTFGSGTRLTVV.